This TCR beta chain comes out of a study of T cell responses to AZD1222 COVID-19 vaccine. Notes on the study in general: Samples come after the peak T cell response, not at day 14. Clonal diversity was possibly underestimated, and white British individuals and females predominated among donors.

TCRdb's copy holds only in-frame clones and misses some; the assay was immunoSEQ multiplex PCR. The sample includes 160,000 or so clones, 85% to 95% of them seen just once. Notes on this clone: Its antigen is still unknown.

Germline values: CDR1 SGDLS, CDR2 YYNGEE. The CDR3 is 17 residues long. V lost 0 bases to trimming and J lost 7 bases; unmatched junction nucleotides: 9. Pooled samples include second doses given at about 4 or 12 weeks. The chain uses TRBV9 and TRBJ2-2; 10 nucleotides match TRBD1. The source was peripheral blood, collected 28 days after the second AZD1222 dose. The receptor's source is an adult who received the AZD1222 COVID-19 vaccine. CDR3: CASSVGGQGPLSGELFF. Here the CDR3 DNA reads TGTGCCAGCAGCGTAGGGGGACAGGGGCCGCTCAGCGGGGAGCTGTTTTTT.